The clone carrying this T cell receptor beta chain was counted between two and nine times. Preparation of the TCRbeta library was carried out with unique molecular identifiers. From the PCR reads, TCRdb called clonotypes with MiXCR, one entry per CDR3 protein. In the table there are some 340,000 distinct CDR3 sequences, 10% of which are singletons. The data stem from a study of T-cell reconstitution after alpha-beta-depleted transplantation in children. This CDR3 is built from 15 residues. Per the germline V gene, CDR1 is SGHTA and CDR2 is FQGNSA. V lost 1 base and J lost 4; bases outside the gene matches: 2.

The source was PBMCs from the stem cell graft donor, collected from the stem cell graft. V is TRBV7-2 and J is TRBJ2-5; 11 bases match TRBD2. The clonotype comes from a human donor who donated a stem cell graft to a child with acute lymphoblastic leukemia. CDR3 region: CASSLDSGRGETQYF. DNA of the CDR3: TGTGCCAGCAGCTTAGATAGCGGGAGGGGAGAGACCCAGTACTTC. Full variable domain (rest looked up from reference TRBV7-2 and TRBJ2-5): GAGVSQSPSNKVTEKGKDVELRCDPISGHTALYWYRQSLGQGLEFLIYFQGNSAPDKSGLPSDRFSAERTGGSVSTLTIQRTQQEDSAVYLCASSLDSGRGETQYFGPGTRLLVL.